Listed here are 11 T cell receptor beta chains from one sample, sequenced in a study of blood T cell repertoires in COVID-19. Sequencing used immunoSEQ multiplex PCR; TCRdb keeps in-frame clones, though not all of them. The table includes roughly 200,000 clones, around 81% detected once. The sequenced sample was peripheral blood. These TCRs come from a woman between 40 and 50 years old with COVID-19, enrolled during active disease.

The chain recombines TRBV27 with TRBJ1-1, with a tentative D call TRBD1 (6 bases). CDR1 MNHEY and CDR2 SMNVEV come from the germline V gene (reference sequence). V shed 8 bases and J shed 3 bases, with 19 bases lying between them. The CDR3 is 15 residues long. CDR3 region: CASRSFLGGDTEAFF. DNA for the CDR3: TGTGCCAGCCGCAGTTTTTTAGGGGGGGACACTGAAGCTTTCTTT.

The gene calls are TRBV30 and TRBJ2-5, with TRBD1 matching 8 bases. The CDR3 sequence is 12 residues long. Looked up from germline, CDR1 is GTSNPN and CDR2 is SVGIG (reference sequence). CDR3 loop: CARSGGAETQYF. The CDR3 DNA reads as TGTGCTCGGTCAGGGGGCGCAGAGACCCAGTACTTC.

The chain combines TRBV4-1 with TRBJ2-3; 7 positions match TRBD2. With 1 base clipped from V and 6 bases from J, the junction kept 1 base outside the gene matches. Germline CDR1 and CDR2: MGHRA and YSYEKL. The CDR3 extends over 13 amino acids. CDR3 coding DNA: TGCGCCAGCAGCCAAGGGGAGGGGGATACGCAGTATTTT. The encoded protein is CASSQGEGDTQYF.

The chain is built from TRBV30 and TRBJ1-3; a possible D gene is TRBD1 (5 bases). CDR3 length: 16 residues. Germline V gene lookup returns CDR1 GTSNPN and CDR2 SVGIG (reference sequence). V was clipped by 2 bases and J by 3 bases, with 17 bases between them. The DNA for the CDR3 is TGTGCCTGGAGTCAAATCCAGGAGGGGATTGGAAACACCATATATTTT. It specifies CAWSQIQEGIGNTIYF.

This clone appeared a single time. The chain uses TRBV6-5 and TRBJ2-3; 7 bases match TRBD2. Germline V gene sequence: CDR1 MNHEY, CDR2 SVGAGI. The CDR3 totals 15 residues. V trimming: 5 bases; J trimming: 5 bases; junction bases outside the gene matches: 10. CDR3 sequence: CASSRTGGGIDTQYF. The CDR3 DNA is TGTGCCAGCAGTAGAACGGGAGGAGGTATAGATACGCAGTATTTT.

The rearrangement links TRBV30 to TRBJ1-2; D uncertain. CDR1 GTSNPN and CDR2 SVGIG come from the germline V gene (reference sequence). CDR3 length: 13 residues. With 0 bases removed from V and 8 bases from J, the gap between germline ends came to 13 bases. Written as DNA, the CDR3 is TGTGCCTGGAGTGTACCCGGGGAAAGAGGCTACACCTTC. It is translated as CAWSVPGERGYTF.

The chain employs TRBV7-2 and TRBJ2-3; 7 positions match TRBD2. Germline CDR1 reads SGHTA; CDR2 reads FQGNSA. V lost 1 base to trimming and J lost 2 bases; unmatched junction nucleotides: 6. This CDR3 spans 16 amino acids. The CDR3 DNA reads TGTGCCAGCAGCTTAGACGGGGGACTAAACACAGATACGCAGTATTTT. The encoded protein is CASSLDGGLNTDTQYF. Supplemented by reference TRBV7-2 and TRBJ2-3, the full variable domain reads GAGVSQSPSNKVTEKGKDVELRCDPISGHTALYWYRQSLGQGLEFLIYFQGNSAPDKSGLPSDRFSAERTGGSVSTLTIQRTQQEDSAVYLCASSLDGGLNTDTQYFGPGTRLTVL.

The chain couples TRBV7-9 to TRBJ1-2, with D perhaps matching TRBD1 (5 bases). There are 16 residues in the CDR3. Germline CDR1 is SEHNR and CDR2 is FQNEAQ (reference sequence). Trimming shortened V by 2 bases and J by 2 bases, and 15 bases separated the two germline ends. The chain's CDR3 is CASSLWAGVKNYGYTF. The CDR3 region has the DNA TGTGCCAGCAGCTTATGGGCGGGGGTAAAGAACTATGGCTACACCTTC.

The rearrangement uses TRBV2 and TRBJ2-7; D not certain. This CDR3 has 12 amino acids. Germline CDR1 is SNHLY and CDR2 is FYNNEI. Trimming shortened V by 6 bases and J by 3 bases, and 9 bases separated the two germline ends. CDR3 loop: CASRPLSYEQYF. The CDR3 DNA follows: TGTGCCAGCAGGCCCTTGAGCTACGAGCAGTACTTC.

The gene calls are TRBV19 and TRBJ2-7, with 14 bases fitting TRBD2. CDR1 and CDR2 (germline): LNHDA, SQIVND (reference sequence). The V and J ends lost 5 bases and 3 bases, in that order; junction bases with no gene match: 6. The CDR3 loop spans 16 amino acids. CDR3 sequence (DNA): TGTGCCAGTAGTTTGGTGGGGACTAGCGGGAGCTACGAGCAGTACTTC. Protein: CASSLVGTSGSYEQYF. The whole variable domain, remainder taken from reference TRBV19 and TRBJ2-7, is DGGITQSPKYLFRKEGQNVTLSCEQNLNHDAMYWYRQDPGQGLRLIYYSQIVNDFQKGDIAEGYSVSREKKESFPLTVTSAQKNPTAFYLCASSLVGTSGSYEQYFGPGTRLTVT.

The V and J genes are TRBV29-1 and TRBJ2-2, with 11 bases fitting TRBD1. Germline lookup yields CDR1 SQVTM and CDR2 ANQGSEA. J gave up 7 bases and V 7 bases, and 2 bases lay outside the gene matches. CDR3 length equals 12 residues. CDR3 bases: TGCAGCGCGGACAGGGGGCACGGGGAGCTGTTTTTT. It is translated as CSADRGHGELFF.